This T cell receptor beta chain was captured by sequencing in a study of blood T cell repertoires in COVID-19. TCRdb's copy holds only in-frame clones and misses some; the assay was immunoSEQ multiplex PCR. The table shows about 99,000 clones, with 75% to 85% occurring only once. This CDR3 is 14 amino acids long. Germline V CDR1 and CDR2: MRHNA, SNTAGT. In regard to this clone: A read error may account for a junction end that differs from germline.

Sequenced sample: peripheral blood. The rearrangement links TRBV6-4 to TRBJ2-1; TRBD2 matches 13 bases. This clonotype was sampled from a woman over 75 with active or convalescent COVID-19. In DNA form, the CDR3 reads TGTGCCAGCAGTCCGCGACTAGCGGGAGGACCCGGTCTCTTC. This codes for CASSPRLAGGPGLF.